The rows below give T cell receptor beta chains drawn from one sample of a study of Ad26.COV2.S vaccination and SARS-CoV-2 variants. Data came from immunoSEQ multiplex PCR; TCRdb stores just in-frame clones and leaves some out. The data hold about 440,000 clones, with around 91% observed a single time. The starting material was peripheral blood, obtained in a trial of Ad26.COV2.S vaccine versus placebo. Receptors originate from a person between 18 and 65 years old who received the Ad26.COV2.S COVID-19 vaccine or a placebo. The CDR3 runs from the conserved cysteine through the conserved F or W.

>TRBJ2-5|19|TRBV19
CASSIGGARVLLVKETQYF
>TRBJ2-5|14|TRBV7-2
CASSLVAVQETQYF
>TRBJ1-3|15|TRBV5-1
CASSPGTPDVPTIYF
>TRBJ1-2|13|TRBV5-1
CASSEYQDYGYTF
>TRBJ2-7|17|TRBV9
CASSSPASGESSYEQYF
>TRBJ1-2|16|TRBV11-2
CASSRGPGIHLYGYTF
>TRBJ2-1|13|TRBV28
CAIGTTHYNEQFF
>TRBJ1-6|16|TRBV9
CASSSPGQGADSPLHF
>TRBJ2-1|15|TRBV9
CASSVWGRGWDEQFF
>TRBJ2-7|16|TRBV27
CASSGTTSGRFYEQYF
>TRBJ2-3|14|TRBV7-3
CASSRGTSTDTQYF
>TRBJ2-7|15|TRBV9
CASSIGTGVFYEQYF
>TRBJ1-1|15|TRBV18
CASSTLTAMNTEAFF
>TRBJ2-5|14|TRBV28
CASSNRDHQETQYF
>TRBJ1-5|15|TRBV6-5
CASRGQGTFNQPQHF
>TRBJ2-7|14|TRBV7-8
CASSLVRSTYEQYF
>TRBJ1-1|14|TRBV28
CASSKNQAGTEAFF
>TRBJ2-7|15|TRBV11-2
CASSFTGTRFGEQYF
>TRBJ2-7|14|TRBV5-5
CASSSSGNYNEQYF
>TRBJ2-3|15|TRBV5-1
CASSLRGVGRDTQYF
>TRBJ2-3|14|TRBV7-2
CASSLAGGPGTQYF
>TRBJ2-5|18|TRBV15
CATSRDGLGRGNQETQYF
>TRBJ2-4|18|TRBV21-1
CASSNGRTLVGAGNIQYF
>TRBJ2-7|15|TRBV5-1
CASSVPGLGAYEQYF
>TRBJ2-1|19|TRBV7-2
CASSLATLTSGRALDEQFF
>TRBJ1-2|13|TRBV30
CAWNPLDSYGYTF
>TRBJ2-1|15|TRBV7-9
CASSPPGGRDNEQFF
>TRBJ1-2|13|TRBV12-3/TRBV12-4
CASSLGYLYGYTF
>TRBJ2-5|19|TRBV7-9
CASSPTQGADGRSQETQYF
>TRBJ1-1|14|TRBV28
CASSPRDRNTEAFF
>TRBJ2-5|12|TRBV10-2
CASSEEQETQYF
>TRBJ2-1|12|TRBV5-1
CASNLGGNEQFF
>TRBJ2-5|13|TRBV7-8
CASSFSGSETQYF
>TRBJ2-2|17|TRBV6-2/TRBV6-3
CASSYSSRGSGTGELFF
>TRBJ1-2|16|TRBV28
CASSLPALIANYGYTF
>TRBJ2-3|14|TRBV3-1/TRBV3-2
CASTRGGGTDTQYF
>TRBJ2-1|14|TRBV13
CASSLGRDYNEQFF
>TRBJ2-5|12|TRBV11-3
CASSPGSETQYF
>TRBJ2-5|14|TRBV9
CASSPEDARETQYF
>TRBJ2-3|14|TRBV3-1/TRBV3-2
CASSPSGRADTQYF
>TRBJ2-1|17|TRBV27
CASSTHLSGRSYNEQFF
>TRBJ1-2|13|TRBV10-3
CAISERGNYGYTF
>TRBJ1-1|11|TRBV20-1
CSAQGNTEAFF
>TRBJ1-4|15|TRBV28
CASSLMGGPNEKLFF
>TRBJ1-1|11|TRBV29-1
CSVERNTEAFF
>TRBJ2-5|16|TRBV6-5
CASRYGTSGNQETQYF
>TRBJ1-1|14|TRBV27
CASIQQGAPTEAFF
>TRBJ1-2|13|TRBV6-2/TRBV6-3
CASSLTSNYGYTF
>TRBJ1-5|15|TRBV28
CASRPGRIGNQPQHF
>TRBJ2-3|14|TRBV18
CASSLTGGLDTQYF
>TRBJ1-4|14|TRBV10-3
CAISERTTNEKLFF
>TRBJ1-3|15|TRBV7-2
CASSTTGGPGNTIYF
>TRBJ2-3|18|TRBV7-2
CASSSRVVSGGGQDTQYF
>TRBJ1-2|14|TRBV6-2/TRBV6-3
CASSYRDKVYGYTF